This T cell receptor (beta chain) stems from a study of blood T cell repertoires in COVID-19. Assay used: immunoSEQ multiplex PCR; TCRdb lists only in-frame clones, some missing. Of about 270,000 clones in the sample, approximately 90% are singletons; the top ten hold 2.8%. The CDR3 contains 13 residues. Trimming shortened V by 0 bases and J by 3 bases, and 6 bases separated the two germline ends. Germline V gives CDR1 SGDLS, CDR2 YYNGEE. Sequences were obtained from PBMCs or T cells enriched from blood (not recorded which). The chain links TRBV9 to TRBJ1-1; D ambiguous. This clonotype was sampled from a man aged 40-50 years who had been exposed to COVID-19. The CDR3 protein is CASSVGADTEAFF. CDR3 in DNA: TGTGCCAGCAGCGTAGGGGCAGACACTGAAGCTTTCTTT.